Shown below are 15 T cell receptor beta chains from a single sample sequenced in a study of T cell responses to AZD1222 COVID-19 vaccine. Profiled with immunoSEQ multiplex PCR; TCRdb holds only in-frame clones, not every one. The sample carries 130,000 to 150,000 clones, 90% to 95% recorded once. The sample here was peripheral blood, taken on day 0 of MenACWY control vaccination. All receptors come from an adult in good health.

For the CDR3, the DNA is TGTGCCACCAGTGATACGCAGGGGTGGGAAGCCACAGATACGCAGTATTTT. Translating gives CATSDTQGWEATDTQYF. V gene TRBV24-1 combines with J gene TRBJ2-3; possibly TRBD1 for D (6 bases). Deletions cut 3 bases from V and 2 bases from J, with 17 bases between. Per germline, CDR1 KGHDR and CDR2 SFDVKD. The CDR3 loop spans 17 amino acids.

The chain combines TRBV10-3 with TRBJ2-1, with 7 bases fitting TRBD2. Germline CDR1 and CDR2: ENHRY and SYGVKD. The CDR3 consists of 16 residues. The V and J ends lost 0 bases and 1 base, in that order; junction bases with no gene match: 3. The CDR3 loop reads CAISESTGGSYNEQFF. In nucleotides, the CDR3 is TGTGCCATCAGTGAGTCGACCGGGGGGTCCTACAATGAGCAGTTCTTC.

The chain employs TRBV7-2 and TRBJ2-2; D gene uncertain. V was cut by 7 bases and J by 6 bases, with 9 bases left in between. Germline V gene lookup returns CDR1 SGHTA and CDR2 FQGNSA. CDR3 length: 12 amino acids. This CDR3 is CASNGRPGELFF. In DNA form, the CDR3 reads TGTGCCAGCAACGGGCGCCCCGGGGAGCTGTTTTTT.

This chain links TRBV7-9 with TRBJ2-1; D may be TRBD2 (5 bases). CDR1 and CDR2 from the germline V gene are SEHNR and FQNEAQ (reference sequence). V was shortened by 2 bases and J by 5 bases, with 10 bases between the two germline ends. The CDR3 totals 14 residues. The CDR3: CASSLRLPDNEQFF. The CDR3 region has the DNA TGTGCCAGCAGCTTAAGACTACCCGACAATGAGCAGTTCTTC.

The CDR3 coding sequence is TGTGCCAGCAGCCCCTGGGACAGGGGAGTAGGGAACACTGAAGCTTTCTTT. Residues: CASSPWDRGVGNTEAFF. V usage is TRBV11-2 and J usage is TRBJ1-1; TRBD1 matches at 10 bases. The CDR3 length is 17 residues. J gave up 1 base and V 5 bases, and 10 bases lay outside the gene matches. In germline, CDR1 is SGHAT, CDR2 FQNNGV.

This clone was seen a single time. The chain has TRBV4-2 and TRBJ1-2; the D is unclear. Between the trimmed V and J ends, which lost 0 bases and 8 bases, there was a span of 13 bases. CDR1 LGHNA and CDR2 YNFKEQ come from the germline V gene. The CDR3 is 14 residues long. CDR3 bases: TGTGCCAGCAGCCAAGATCGCGACTTCCCAGGCTACACCTTC. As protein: CASSQDRDFPGYTF.

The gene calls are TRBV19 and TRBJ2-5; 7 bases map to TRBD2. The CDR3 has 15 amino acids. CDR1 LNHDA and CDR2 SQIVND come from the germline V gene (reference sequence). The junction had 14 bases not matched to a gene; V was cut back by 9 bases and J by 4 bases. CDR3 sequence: CARGGSYPGGETQYF. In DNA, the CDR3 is TGTGCCAGGGGGGGGAGCTACCCTGGGGGAGAGACCCAGTACTTC.

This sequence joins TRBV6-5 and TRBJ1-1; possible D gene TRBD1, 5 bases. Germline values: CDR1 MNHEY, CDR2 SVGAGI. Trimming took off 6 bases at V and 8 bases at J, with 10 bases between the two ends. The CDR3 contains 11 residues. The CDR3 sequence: CASRGQLEAFF. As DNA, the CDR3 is TGTGCCAGCAGGGGGCAGCTGGAAGCTTTCTTT.

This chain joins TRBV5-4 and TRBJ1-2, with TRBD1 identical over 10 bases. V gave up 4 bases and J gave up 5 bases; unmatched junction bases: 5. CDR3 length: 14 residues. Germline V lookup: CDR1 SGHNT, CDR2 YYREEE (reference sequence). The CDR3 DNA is TGTGCCAGCAGCGGGGGACAGGGGCCTTATGGCTACACCTTC. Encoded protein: CASSGGQGPYGYTF.

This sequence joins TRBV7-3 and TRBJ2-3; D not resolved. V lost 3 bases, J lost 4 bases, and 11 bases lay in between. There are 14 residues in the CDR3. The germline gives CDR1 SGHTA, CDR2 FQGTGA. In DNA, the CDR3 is TGTGCCAGCAGCTTCGGTAGCTCTCCAGATACGCAGTATTTT. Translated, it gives CASSFGSSPDTQYF.

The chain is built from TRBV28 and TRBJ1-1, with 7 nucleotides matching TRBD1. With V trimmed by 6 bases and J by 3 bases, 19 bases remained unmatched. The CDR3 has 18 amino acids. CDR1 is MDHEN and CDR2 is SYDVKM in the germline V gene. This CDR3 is CASRRGVGGLGRDTEAFF. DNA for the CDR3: TGTGCCAGCAGGCGGGGGGTAGGGGGCTTAGGTCGGGACACTGAAGCTTTCTTT.

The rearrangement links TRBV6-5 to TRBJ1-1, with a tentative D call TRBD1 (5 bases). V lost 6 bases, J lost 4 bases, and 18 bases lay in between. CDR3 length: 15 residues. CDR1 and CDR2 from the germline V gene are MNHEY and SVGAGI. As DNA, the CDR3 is TGTGCCAGCAGAGACCCTCCAGGGTTCAGCACTGAAGCTTTCTTT. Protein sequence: CASRDPPGFSTEAFF.

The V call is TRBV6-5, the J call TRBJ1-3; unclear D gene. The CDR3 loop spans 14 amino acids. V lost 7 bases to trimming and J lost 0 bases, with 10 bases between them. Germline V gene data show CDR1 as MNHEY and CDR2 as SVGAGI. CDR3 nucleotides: TGTGCCAGCACTGGTTCAGGCTCTGGAAACACCATATATTTT. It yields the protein CASTGSGSGNTIYF.

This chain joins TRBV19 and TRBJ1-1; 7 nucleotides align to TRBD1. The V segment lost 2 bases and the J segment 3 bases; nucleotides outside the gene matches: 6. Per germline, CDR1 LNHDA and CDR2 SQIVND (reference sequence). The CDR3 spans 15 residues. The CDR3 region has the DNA TGTGCCAGTAGTATATCAGGGGGTAAGGACACTGAAGCTTTCTTT. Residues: CASSISGGKDTEAFF.

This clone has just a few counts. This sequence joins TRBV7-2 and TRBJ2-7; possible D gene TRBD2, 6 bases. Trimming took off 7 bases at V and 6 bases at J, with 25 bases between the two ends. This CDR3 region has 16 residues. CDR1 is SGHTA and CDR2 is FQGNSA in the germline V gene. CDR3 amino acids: CASTPDAALARIEQYF. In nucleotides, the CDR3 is TGTGCCAGCACCCCAGACGCGGCCCTAGCGAGGATCGAGCAGTACTTC.